The 4 T cell receptor beta chains below were found in one sample sequenced in a study of blood T cell repertoires in COVID-19. Clones were sequenced by immunoSEQ multiplex PCR, and TCRdb holds only the in-frame ones, with some missing. The profile shows fewer than 450,000 clones, 70% to 90% of them singletons. Sequenced: PBMCs or T cells enriched from blood (not recorded which). All receptors derive from a woman aged 40 to 50 with acute COVID-19.

This sequence joins TRBV6-5 and TRBJ1-6; D is possibly TRBD1 (6 bases). V was cut by 6 bases and J by 10 bases, with 16 bases left in between. Per germline, CDR1 MNHEY and CDR2 SVGAGI. The CDR3 contains 14 residues. In nucleotides, the CDR3 is TGTGCCAGCAGACAGGGAGCGCCGGGGTCACCCCTCCACTTT. Protein product: CASRQGAPGSPLHF.

V usage is TRBV19 and J usage is TRBJ2-1; 12 bases fit TRBD2. This CDR3 comprises 15 residues. Germline assignment: CDR1 LNHDA and CDR2 SQIVND (reference sequence). The V gene end was trimmed by 5 bases and the J gene end by 6 bases; junction bases not matched to a gene: 5. The CDR3 here is CASSLAGGHLNEQFF. The CDR3 DNA is TGTGCCAGTAGTCTAGCGGGGGGGCATCTCAATGAGCAGTTCTTC. Full variable domain (outside the CDR3, taken from reference TRBV19 and TRBJ2-1): DGGITQSPKYLFRKEGQNVTLSCEQNLNHDAMYWYRQDPGQGLRLIYYSQIVNDFQKGDIAEGYSVSREKKESFPLTVTSAQKNPTAFYLCASSLAGGHLNEQFFGPGTRLTVL.

The chain employs TRBV28 and TRBJ1-5, with 7 bases lining up with TRBD1. In germline, CDR1 is MDHEN, CDR2 SYDVKM. The ends lost 7 bases at V and 3 bases at J; junction bases unmatched: 15. The CDR3 has 17 residues. The CDR3 DNA sequence: TGTGCCAGCAACTCCGACAGGGCGTTTCGTATCAATCAGCCCCAGCATTTT. Protein: CASNSDRAFRINQPQHF.

V usage is TRBV3-1 (or the pseudogene TRBV3-2) and J usage is TRBJ2-1; the D gene is possibly TRBD1 (5 bases). V shed 6 bases and J shed 13 bases, with 22 bases lying between them. Germline V CDR1 and CDR2: LGHDT, YNNKEL (reference sequence). The CDR3 sequence is 14 residues long. In DNA, the CDR3 is TGTGCCAGCAGGGATATGGCAGGGCCGCAGGCACAGTTCTTC. Amino acids: CASRDMAGPQAQFF.